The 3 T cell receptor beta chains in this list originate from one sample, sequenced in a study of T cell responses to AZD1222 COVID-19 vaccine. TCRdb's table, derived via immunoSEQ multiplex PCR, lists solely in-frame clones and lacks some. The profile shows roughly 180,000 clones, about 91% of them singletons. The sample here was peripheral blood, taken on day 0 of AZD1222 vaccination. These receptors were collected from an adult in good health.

CDR3 nucleotide sequence: TGTGCCAGCTCAAGGTTTGGGGGCTCGGACTATGGCTACACCTTC. Its protein is CASSRFGGSDYGYTF. The V gene is TRBV18, the J gene TRBJ1-2, with a weak D call TRBD1 (6 bases). Germline values: CDR1 KGHSH, CDR2 LQKENI. Deletions cut 5 bases from V and 3 bases from J, with 16 bases between. CDR3 length: 15 amino acids.

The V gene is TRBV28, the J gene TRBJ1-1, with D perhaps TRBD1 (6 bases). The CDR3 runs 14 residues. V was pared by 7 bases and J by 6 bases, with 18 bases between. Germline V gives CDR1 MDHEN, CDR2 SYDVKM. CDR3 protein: CASTPGETVPEAFF. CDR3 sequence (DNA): TGTGCCAGCACTCCAGGGGAAACGGTACCTGAAGCTTTCTTT.

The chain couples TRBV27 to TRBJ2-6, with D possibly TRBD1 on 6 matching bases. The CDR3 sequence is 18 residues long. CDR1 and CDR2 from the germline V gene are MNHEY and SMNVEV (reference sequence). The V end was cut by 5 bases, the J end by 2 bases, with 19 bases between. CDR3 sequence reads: CASSPDGRGSTGANVLTF. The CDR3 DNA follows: TGTGCCAGCAGTCCGGATGGCAGGGGATCTACTGGGGCCAACGTCCTGACTTTC.